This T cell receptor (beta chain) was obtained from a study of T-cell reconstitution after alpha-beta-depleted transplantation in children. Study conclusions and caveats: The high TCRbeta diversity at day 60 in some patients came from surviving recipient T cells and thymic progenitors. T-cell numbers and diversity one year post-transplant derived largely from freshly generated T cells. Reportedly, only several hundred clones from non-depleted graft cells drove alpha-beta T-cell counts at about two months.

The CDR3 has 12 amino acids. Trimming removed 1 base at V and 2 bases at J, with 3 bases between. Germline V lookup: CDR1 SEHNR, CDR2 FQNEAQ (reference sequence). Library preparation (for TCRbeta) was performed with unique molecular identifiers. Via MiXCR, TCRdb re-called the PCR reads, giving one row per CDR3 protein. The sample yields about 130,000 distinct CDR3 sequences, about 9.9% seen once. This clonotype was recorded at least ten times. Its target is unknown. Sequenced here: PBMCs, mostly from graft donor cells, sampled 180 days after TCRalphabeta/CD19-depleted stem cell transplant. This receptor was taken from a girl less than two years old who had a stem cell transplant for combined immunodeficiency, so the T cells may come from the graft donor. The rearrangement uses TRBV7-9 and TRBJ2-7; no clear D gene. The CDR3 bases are TGTGCCAGCAGCTTAGTGGCCTACGAGCAGTACTTC. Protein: CASSLVAYEQYF.